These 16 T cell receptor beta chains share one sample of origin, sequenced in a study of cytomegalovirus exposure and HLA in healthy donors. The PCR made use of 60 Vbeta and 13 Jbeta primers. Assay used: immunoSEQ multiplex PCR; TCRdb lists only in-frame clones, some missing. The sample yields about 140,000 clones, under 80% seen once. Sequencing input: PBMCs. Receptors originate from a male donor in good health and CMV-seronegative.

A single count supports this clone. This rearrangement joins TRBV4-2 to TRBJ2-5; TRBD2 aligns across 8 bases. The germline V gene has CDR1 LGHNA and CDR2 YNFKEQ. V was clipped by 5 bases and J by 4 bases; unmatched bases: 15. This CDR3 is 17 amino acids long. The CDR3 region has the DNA TGTGCCAGCAGCACATACGCCGGGGGGGCGGGGTTAGAGACCCAGTACTTC. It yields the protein CASSTYAGGAGLETQYF.

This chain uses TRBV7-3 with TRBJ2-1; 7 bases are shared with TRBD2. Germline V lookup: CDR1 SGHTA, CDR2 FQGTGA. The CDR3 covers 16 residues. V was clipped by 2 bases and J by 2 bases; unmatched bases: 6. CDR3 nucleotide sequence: TGTGCCAGCAGCTTAGTAGCGGGTGGAACCTACAATGAGCAGTTCTTC. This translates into CASSLVAGGTYNEQFF.

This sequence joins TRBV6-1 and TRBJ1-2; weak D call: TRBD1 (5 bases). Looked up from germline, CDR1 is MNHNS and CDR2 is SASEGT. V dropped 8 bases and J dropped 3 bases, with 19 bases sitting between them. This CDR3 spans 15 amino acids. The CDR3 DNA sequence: TGTGCCAGCCAGGGCAGGTCGGAAAAATACTATGGCTACACCTTC. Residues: CASQGRSEKYYGYTF.

DNA for the CDR3: TGCGCCAGCAGCACACAGGGCCGGAACACTGAAGCTTTCTTT. This translates into CASSTQGRNTEAFF. The chain uses TRBV5-1 and TRBJ1-1; D may be TRBD1 (6 bases). The V end lost 4 bases, the J end lost 1 base, and 11 bases lay between the germline ends. The CDR3 runs 14 residues. CDR1 is SGHRS, CDR2 YFSETQ, per germline.

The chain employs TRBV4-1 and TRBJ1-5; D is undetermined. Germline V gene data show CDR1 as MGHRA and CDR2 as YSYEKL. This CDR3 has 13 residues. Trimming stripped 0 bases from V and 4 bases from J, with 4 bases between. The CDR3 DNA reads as TGCGCCAGCAGCCAAGAAGCAAATCAGCCCCAGCATTTT. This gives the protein CASSQEANQPQHF.

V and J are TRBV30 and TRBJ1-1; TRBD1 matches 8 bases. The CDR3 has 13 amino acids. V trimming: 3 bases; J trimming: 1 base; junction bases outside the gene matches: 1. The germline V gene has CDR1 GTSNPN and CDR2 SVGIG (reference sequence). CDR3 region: CAWRDRANTEAFF. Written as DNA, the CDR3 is TGTGCCTGGAGGGACAGGGCGAACACTGAAGCTTTCTTT.

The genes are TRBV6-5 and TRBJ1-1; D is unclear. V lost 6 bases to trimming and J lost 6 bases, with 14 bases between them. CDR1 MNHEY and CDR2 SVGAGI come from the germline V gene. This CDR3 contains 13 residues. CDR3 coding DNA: TGTGCCAGCAGCCCCGATGCGGGGTCTGAAGCTTTCTTT. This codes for CASSPDAGSEAFF.

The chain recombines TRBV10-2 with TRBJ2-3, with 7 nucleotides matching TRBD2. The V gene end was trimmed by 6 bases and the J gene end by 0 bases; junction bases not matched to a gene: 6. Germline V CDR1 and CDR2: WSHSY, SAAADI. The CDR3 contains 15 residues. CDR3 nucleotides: TGCGCCAGCAGATCTAGCGGTGCTAGCACAGATACGCAGTATTTT. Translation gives CASRSSGASTDTQYF.

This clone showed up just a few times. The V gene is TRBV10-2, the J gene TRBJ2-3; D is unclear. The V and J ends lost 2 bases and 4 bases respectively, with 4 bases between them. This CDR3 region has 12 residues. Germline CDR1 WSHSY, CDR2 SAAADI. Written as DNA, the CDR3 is TGCGCCAGCAGTGAGCAGGCAGATACGCAGTATTTT. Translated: CASSEQADTQYF.

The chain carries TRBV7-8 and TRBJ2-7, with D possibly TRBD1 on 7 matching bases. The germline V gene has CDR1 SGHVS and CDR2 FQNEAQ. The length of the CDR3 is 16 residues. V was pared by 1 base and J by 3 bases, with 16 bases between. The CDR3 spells CASSLVRFRGVYEQYF. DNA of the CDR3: TGTGCCAGCAGCTTAGTGAGATTCAGGGGGGTCTACGAGCAGTACTTC. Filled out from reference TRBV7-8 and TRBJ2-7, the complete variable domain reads GAGVSQSPRYKVAKRGQDVALRCDPISGHVSLFWYQQALGQGPEFLTYFQNEAQLDKSGLPSDRFFAERPEGSVSTLKIQRTQQEDSAVYLCASSLVRFRGVYEQYFGPGTRLTVT.

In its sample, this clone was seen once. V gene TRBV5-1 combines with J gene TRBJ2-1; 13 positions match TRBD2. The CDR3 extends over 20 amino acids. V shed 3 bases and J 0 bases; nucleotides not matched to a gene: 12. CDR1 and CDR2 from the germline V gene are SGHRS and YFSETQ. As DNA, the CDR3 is TGCGCCAGCAGCTCGGGGAAGACTAGCGGGAGGACCAGCTCCTACAATGAGCAGTTCTTC. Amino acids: CASSSGKTSGRTSSYNEQFF.

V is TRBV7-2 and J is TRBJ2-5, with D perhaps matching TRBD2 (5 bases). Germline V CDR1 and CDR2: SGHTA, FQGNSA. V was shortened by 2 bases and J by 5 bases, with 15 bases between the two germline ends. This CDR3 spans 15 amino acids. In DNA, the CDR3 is TGTGCCAGCAGCTTATTCACTAGTCCCCGGGAGACCCAGTACTTC. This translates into CASSLFTSPRETQYF. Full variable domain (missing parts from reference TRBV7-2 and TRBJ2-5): GAGVSQSPSNKVTEKGKDVELRCDPISGHTALYWYRQSLGQGLEFLIYFQGNSAPDKSGLPSDRFSAERTGGSVSTLTIQRTQQEDSAVYLCASSLFTSPRETQYFGPGTRLLVL.

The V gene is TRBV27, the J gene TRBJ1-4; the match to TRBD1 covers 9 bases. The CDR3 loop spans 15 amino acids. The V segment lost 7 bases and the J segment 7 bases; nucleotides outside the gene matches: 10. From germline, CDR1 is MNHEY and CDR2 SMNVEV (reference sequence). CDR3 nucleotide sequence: TGTGCCAGCAAGGAGTTGACAGGGGGAGGTGAAAAACTGTTTTTT. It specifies CASKELTGGGEKLFF.

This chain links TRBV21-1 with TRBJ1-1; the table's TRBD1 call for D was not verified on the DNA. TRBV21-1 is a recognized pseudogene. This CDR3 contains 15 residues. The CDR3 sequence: CASSTRHRRNTEAFF. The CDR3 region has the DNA TGTGCCAGCAGCACACGCCACAGGAGGAACACTGAAGCTTTCTTT.

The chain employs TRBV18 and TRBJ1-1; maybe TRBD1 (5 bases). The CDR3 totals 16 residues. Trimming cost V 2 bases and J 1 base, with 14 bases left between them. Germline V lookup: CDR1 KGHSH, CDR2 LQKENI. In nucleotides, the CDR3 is TGTGCCAGCTCACCAGGGGCTAGGGGAGGGAACACTGAAGCTTTCTTT. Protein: CASSPGARGGNTEAFF. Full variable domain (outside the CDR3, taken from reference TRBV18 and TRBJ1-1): NAGVMQNPRHLVRRRGQEARLRCSPMKGHSHVYWYRQLPEEGLKFMVYLQKENIIDESGMPKERFSAEFPKEGPSILRIQQVVRGDSAAYFCASSPGARGGNTEAFFGQGTRLTVV.

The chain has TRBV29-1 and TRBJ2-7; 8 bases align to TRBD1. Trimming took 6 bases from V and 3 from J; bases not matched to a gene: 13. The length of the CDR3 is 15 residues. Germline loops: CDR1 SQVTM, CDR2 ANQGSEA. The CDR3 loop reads CSVGTWTGRFYEQYF. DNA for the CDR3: TGCAGCGTCGGTACTTGGACAGGGCGGTTCTACGAGCAGTACTTC.